This T cell receptor (beta chain) was sequenced for a study of T cell responses to AZD1222 COVID-19 vaccine (TCRdb year 2021). At the level of the whole study: TCR sequencing covered more than 230 trial participants: nearly 210 given two doses of AZD1222 and approximately 26 given two doses of MenACWY control vaccine. Trial participants were enrolled by age into 18-55, 56-69 and 70-plus year subgroups, with roughly 160, 29 and 62 TCR-sequenced participants respectively.

A distance of 13 bases separates the germline ends of V and J, which lose 3 bases and 0 bases respectively. From a lookup of the germline V gene (reference sequence), CDR1 and CDR2 are DFQATT and SNEGSKA. The CDR3 runs 15 residues from the cysteine to the phenylalanine. Just the 45-base CDR3 DNA is kept, in frame starting at base 1. What the authors observed across the whole study: The whole spike protein was spanned by vaccine-associated CD4 TCRs, and dominant responses were seen in regions 160-218 and 743-854. Because no samples from the day 14 peak response were available, repertoires could be characterized only after the peak T cell response. Conclusions about previously exposed vaccinees are limited because only six or seven AZD1222 recipients were SARS-CoV-2 seropositive at baseline. Reportedly, close to half of the unique spike-specific TCRs recognized epitopes lying outside the regions that are mutated in the B.1.351 and B.1.1.7 variants. The 56-69-year group was small, and its depth increase did not reach significance, likely because of low power. Most participants were white British and females outnumbered males, and the authors suggested that clonal diversity may have been underestimated. A significant rise in spike-specific TCR breadth and depth was observed after two AZD1222 doses relative to day 0 and relative to MenACWY recipients.

The CDR3 regions of human TCRbeta chains were analyzed by immunosequencing. The published analysis was carried out like this. Repertoire TCRs were checked for matches against a reference library of SARS-CoV-2-specific TCRs that had been generated using the MIRA antigen-specificity platform. Breadth was defined as the fraction of unique TCRs that were SARS-CoV-2-associated. Depth was defined as the fraction of total T cells that were SARS-CoV-2-associated. Using the MIRA data, every spike-specific TCR was mapped to the spike region that the TCR reacted to and assigned to either a CD4 or a CD8 class. Log10-transformed breadth and depth values were compared by one-way ANOVA with Sidak's multiple comparisons tests. The immuneACCESS repertoire file appears here via TCRdb, limited to in-frame rearrangements. These files lack a portion of the clones; in checked studies, under half of the deficit traces to unresolved V genes, and the cause of the others is not known. V and J calls and clone size are those listed in that table; D and trimming were worked out from the DNA. This sample holds about 180,000 clones; 90% to 95% were observed only once. About 1.5% of the sample goes to the ten largest clones.

Details on this clone: It lacks a known antigen. The input lacks base qualities; no much larger clone sits a single base away.

This specimen's time point label, per the study, means: about 28 days (+/-7) after the second vaccine dose. AZD1222 recipients with second doses at about 4 weeks or about 12 weeks were pooled, because spike-specific TCR depth and breadth did not differ between schedules. Vaccinee samples were obtained from the UK trials COV001 and COV002, which included a single-blind randomized controlled phase 2/3 trial of AZD1222 (ChAdOx1 nCoV-19) in healthy adults. Trial participant PBMC samples were collected at day 0 and day 28 after the second dose for TCRbeta chain sequencing. Recombination joined TRBV20-1 with TRBJ2-3, and possibly TRBD1, on 6 matching bases. The receptor's source is an adult who received the AZD1222 COVID-19 vaccine. The specimen comprised peripheral blood, sampled 28 days after the second AZD1222 dose. The DNA sequence is given as TGCAGTGCTAGTCATGGGGGCGGAAGCACAGATACGCAGTATTTT. Its coded protein is CSASHGGGSTDTQYF.